These T cell receptor beta chains were read from a single sample in a study of blood T cells in healthy people across ages. Via MiXCR, TCRdb re-called the 5' RACE reads, giving one row per CDR3 protein. The sample contains roughly 680,000 distinct CDR3 sequences, about half of which appear only once. The specimen sequenced was blood. The receptors shown here come from an older woman in good health. Both conserved end residues are part of each CDR3. The order of the fields is V gene, clone size, D gene, J gene, CDR3 DNA, CDR3 protein. D genes are given only for firm matches. Size tells how often a clone was seen (once, few, many) or the class of an expanded clone, and some rows leave it out.

TRBV4-3,few,-,TRBJ1-1,TGCGCCAGCAGCCAAGATTGGTCAGGGGCTAGGTTGAACACTGAAGCTTTCTTT,CASSQDWSGARLNTEAFF
TRBV9,-,-,TRBJ2-5,TGTGCCAGCAGCGTAACCATGGCGGGTGCCCAGTACTTC,CASSVTMAGAQYF
TRBV6-6,-,-,TRBJ2-7,TGTGCCACCTGCGGGACTTCCTACGAGCAGTACTTC,CATCGTSYEQYF
TRBV4-3,few,TRBD1,TRBJ1-6,TGCGCCAGCAGCCAAGATACAGGGGATGGTTCACCCCTCCACTTT,CASSQDTGDGSPLHF
TRBV5-1,-,-,TRBJ2-1,TGCGCCAGCAGCTTGGGCGGGACTGGCCTATTCGATGAGCAGTTCTTC,CASSLGGTGLFDEQFF
TRBV20-1,-,-,TRBJ2-3,TGCAGTGCTAGAGGTGGGGGGATCAGCACAGATACGCAGTATTTT,CSARGGGISTDTQYF
TRBV28,few,TRBD1,TRBJ2-4,TGTGCCACCTCTACAGGGGGACGGTACATTCAGTACTTC,CATSTGGRYIQYF
TRBV7-2,-,TRBD2,TRBJ2-7,TGTGCCAGCAGGGCGGCGGGAGGGGGATACGAGCAGTACTTC,CASRAAGGGYEQYF
TRBV20-1,-,TRBD1,TRBJ2-5,TGCAGTGCCTTGACAGGGACGAGTGAGGAGACCCAGTACTTC,CSALTGTSEETQYF
TRBV24-1,-,-,TRBJ2-1,TGTGCCACCAGTGACCAGCGCGGAGGGGTGTACAATGAGCAGTTCTTC,CATSDQRGGVYNEQFF
TRBV27,-,-,TRBJ2-3,TGTGCCAGCAGTTTAAAAGGGGCTCCCGTGGTGGGAGATACGCAGTATTTT,CASSLKGAPVVGDTQYF
TRBV5-1,few,-,TRBJ2-7,TGCGCCAGCAGATTCTCCGCTACTTCCGAGCAGTACTTC,CASRFSATSEQYF
TRBV20-1,many,-,TRBJ1-1,TGCAGTGCTAGAGATGGAGGGCCAAGGAACACTGAAGCTTTCTTT,CSARDGGPRNTEAFF
TRBV20-1,-,TRBD2,TRBJ2-7,TGCAGTGCTAGGCCTAGCGGGAGCTCCTACGAGCAGTACTTC,CSARPSGSSYEQYF
TRBV20-1,few,-,TRBJ2-7,TGCAGTGCCGAGGGACCGCTAGGTGAGCAGTACTTC,CSAEGPLGEQYF
TRBV9,few,-,TRBJ2-7,TGTGCCAGCAGCCCAATAGTGAGCTCCTACGAGCAGTACTTC,CASSPIVSSYEQYF
TRBV29-1,-,TRBD2,TRBJ2-7,TGTAGCGTTGAGGGCGGGAGGGCCAATAGACGCTATGAGCAGTACTTC,CSVEGGRANRRYEQYF
TRBV7-2,-,TRBD1,TRBJ2-7,TGTGCCAGCAGCTTAGGGAACAGGGGGCGCGTCATCTACGAGCAGTACTTC,CASSLGNRGRVIYEQYF
TRBV20-1,-,TRBD2,TRBJ2-3,TGCAGTGCCCTGGGGGATAGCGGGAGGGCCTGTTGGCAGTATTTT,CSALGDSGRACWQYF
TRBV29-1,-,TRBD1,TRBJ2-3,TGCAGCGTTGACTATACAGGGGCCACAGATACGCAGTATTTT,CSVDYTGATDTQYF
TRBV28,-,-,TRBJ1-1,TGTGCCAGCAGCCCGACTACCGACCCTACTGAAGCTTTCTTT,CASSPTTDPTEAFF
TRBV10-3,few,TRBD2,TRBJ2-2,TGTGCCATCAGTAAACTAGCGGGAGTGGGCACCGGGGAGCTGTTTTTT,CAISKLAGVGTGELFF
TRBV6-5,few,TRBD1,TRBJ1-2,TGTGCCAGCAGGATAGGACAGGACTATGGCTACACCTTC,CASRIGQDYGYTF
TRBV20-1,-,-,TRBJ2-7,TGCAGTGCTAATACAGAGTCCTACGAGCAGTACTTC,CSANTESYEQYF
TRBV20-1,-,-,TRBJ2-5,TGCAGTGCTAGAGATCATTACGGACGGGAGCATGAGCAGTACTTC,CSARDHYGREHEQYF
TRBV5-1,-,TRBD2,TRBJ2-5,TGCGCCAGCAGCTCTTCTAGCGGAGCACAAGAGACCCAGTACTTC,CASSSSSGAQETQYF
TRBV5-1,-,TRBD1,TRBJ1-1,TGCGCCAGCAGGCGGACAGGAACCTTGAACACTGAAGCTTTCTTT,CASRRTGTLNTEAFF
TRBV5-1,-,-,TRBJ2-1,TGCGCCAGCAGCTTGTCTTACGGACCCCAAAGCTCCTACAATGAGCAGTTCTTC,CASSLSYGPQSSYNEQFF
TRBV3-1,-,-,TRBJ2-1,TGTGCCAGCAGCAAGAGGACAGTGGGGATCAATGAGCAGTTCTTC,CASSKRTVGINEQFF
TRBV5-1,-,TRBD1,TRBJ2-5,TGCGCCAGCAGTTTGATGGGACAGAATGAAGAGACCCAGTACTTC,CASSLMGQNEETQYF
TRBV7-3,-,TRBD2,TRBJ2-1,TGTGCCAGCAGCCCGACTAGCGGGTCCTGCAATGAGCAGTTCTTC,CASSPTSGSCNEQFF
TRBV25-1,few,-,TRBJ1-4,TGTGCCAGCAGTGACGGCGGAGACGGCGAAAAACTGTTTTTT,CASSDGGDGEKLFF
TRBV2,-,-,TRBJ2-7,TGTGCCAGCAGTTATATGGGGCCCTACGAGCAGTACTTC,CASSYMGPYEQYF
TRBV3-1,-,-,TRBJ2-4,TGTGTCGTATCACGGGACCATAAAAACATTCAGTACTTC,CVVSRDHKNIQYF
TRBV20-1,few,-,TRBJ1-2,TGCAGCGCCGAACGGAGGGGGGTCTATGGCTACACCTTC,CSAERRGVYGYTF
TRBV6-2/TRBV6-3,-,-,TRBJ2-4,TGTGCCAGCACCCCCGGGCGAGGAGGGATAGTCATTCAGTACTTC,CASTPGRGGIVIQYF
TRBV10-3,-,TRBD1,TRBJ1-1,TGTGCCATCAGTGAGGGGACAGTTGAAGCTTTCTTT,CAISEGTVEAFF
TRBV20-1,many,TRBD2,TRBJ2-5,TGCAGTGCAGAGCGGGATTACCAAGAGACCCAGTACTTC,CSAERDYQETQYF
TRBV18,-,TRBD1,TRBJ2-7,TGTGCCAGCTCACCACGGGCCGCAGGGGGCTCCTACGAGCAGTACTTC,CASSPRAAGGSYEQYF
TRBV10-3,few,-,TRBJ1-2,TGTGCCTCCATGAGTCCGGGGGGCAACTATGGCTACACCTTC,CASMSPGGNYGYTF
TRBV4-2,few,-,TRBJ2-7,TGTGCCAGCAGCCAAGGTACAGGGGGGACTAGGGAGGACGAGCAGTACTTC,CASSQGTGGTREDEQYF
TRBV18,-,TRBD1,TRBJ2-7,TGTGCCAGCTCCCCCTTGACAGGGCCCCTTTCCTACGAGCAGTACTTC,CASSPLTGPLSYEQYF
TRBV7-3,-,-,TRBJ2-1,TGTGCCAGCAGCTTACAGGGTGTGGGCAATGAGCAGTTCTTC,CASSLQGVGNEQFF
TRBV28,-,-,TRBJ1-5,TGTGCCAGTAATGGGAAAAATCAGCCCCAGCATTTT,CASNGKNQPQHF
TRBV6-2/TRBV6-3,-,TRBD1,TRBJ2-1,TGTGCCAGCAGTCGCCTACGACAGGGGCAAGAGACCCAGTTCTTC,CASSRLRQGQETQFF